Presented here are 10 T cell receptor beta chains from one specimen sequenced in a study of Graves' ophthalmopathy and Graves' hyperthyroidism. Amplification targeted the TCR beta CDR3 regions, with RNA transcripts as the source material. RT-PCR was first run with HTBI primers, then multiplex PCR in a second round. TCRdb ran MiXCR on the multiplex PCR reads and lists one entry per CDR3 protein. The sample contains 400,000 or so distinct CDR3 sequences, about a sixth of which appear only once. Input material: peripheral blood. These receptors came from an adult woman with stable Graves' hyperthyroidism.

This clonotype was seen repeatedly, ten times or more. V usage is TRBV28 and J usage is TRBJ2-6; D is uncertain. This CDR3 comprises 18 residues. In germline, CDR1 is MDHEN, CDR2 SYDVKM. The V end was cut by 2 bases, the J end by 0 bases, with 14 bases between. DNA of the CDR3: TGTGCCAGCAGTTTACCCACCATGGGGATCTCTGGGGCCAACGTCCTGACTTTC. Translating gives CASSLPTMGISGANVLTF.

This clonotype was detected many times. This sequence joins TRBV9 and TRBJ2-5; 11 positions match TRBD2. The germline V gene has CDR1 SGDLS and CDR2 YYNGEE. The J segment lost 4 bases and the V segment lost 3 bases, leaving 8 bases of the junction unmatched. CDR3 length equals 16 residues. The CDR3 sequence is CASSAPGTSGRETQYF. CDR3 coding DNA: TGTGCCAGCAGCGCCCCCGGGACTAGCGGCCGAGAGACCCAGTACTTC. Together with reference TRBV9 and TRBJ2-5, the CDR3 gives the full variable domain: DSGVTQTPKHLITATGQRVTLRCSPRSGDLSVYWYQQSLDQGLQFLIQYYNGEERAKGNILERFSAQQFPDLHSELNLSSLELGDSALYFCASSAPGTSGRETQYFGPGTRLLVL.

For this clonotype: A much larger clone differs by one base, so this may be a read error. The chain employs TRBV19 and TRBJ1-2; 8 bases fit TRBD1. The CDR3 is made up of 15 amino acids. With V trimmed by 4 bases and J by 4 bases, 8 bases remained unmatched. Looked up from germline, CDR1 is LNHDA and CDR2 is SQIVND (reference sequence). In DNA, the CDR3 is TGTGCCAGTAGTAACGGACAGGGCCTCATCTATGGCTACACCTTC. This codes for CASSNGQGLIYGYTF.

V gene TRBV6-5 combines with J gene TRBJ2-7; D gene uncertain. V dropped 5 bases and J dropped 7 bases, with 12 bases sitting between them. This CDR3 has 12 amino acids. Germline V CDR1 and CDR2: MNHEY, SVGAGI. CDR3 residues: CASSNQPEEQYF. CDR3 DNA: TGTGCCAGCAGTAACCAGCCGGAGGAGCAGTACTTC.

Many counts were recorded for this clonotype. V and J are TRBV7-2 and TRBJ1-6; the D gene is possibly TRBD1 (6 bases). V gave up 4 bases and J gave up 10 bases, with 14 bases separating them. Germline-derived CDR1 and CDR2 are SGHTA and FQGNSA. The CDR3 length is 14 residues. The CDR3 bases are TGTGCCAGCAGCTCAAACAGGGTGGGGTCACCCCTCCACTTT. This translates into CASSSNRVGSPLHF.

This clonotype showed up many times. A much larger clone is a single base away; this may be a read error. The chain's CDR3 is CASSAGSASPYEQYF. CDR3 DNA sequence: TGTGCCAGCAGTGCGGGTAGCGCTAGCCCCTACGAGCAGTACTTC. This chain joins TRBV2 and TRBJ2-7; D possibly corresponds to TRBD2 (5 bases). The germline V and J ends were trimmed by 4 bases and 2 bases, with 15 bases remaining between them. CDR3 length: 15 amino acids. From germline, CDR1 is SNHLY and CDR2 FYNNEI.

The chain uses TRBV11-2 and TRBJ1-1; D unclear. Trimming cost V 0 bases and J 6 bases, with 5 bases left between them. The CDR3 consists of 12 residues. Germline CDR1 SGHAT, CDR2 FQNNGV. The DNA for the CDR3 is TGTGCCAGCAGCTTAGAGACACCTGAAGCTTTCTTT. Its translation: CASSLETPEAFF.

The sample holds many counts of this clonotype. The genes are TRBV14 and TRBJ1-2; D might be TRBD1 (5 bases). Germline-derived CDR1 and CDR2 are SGHDN and FVKESK. There are 14 residues in the CDR3. V lost 0 bases and J lost 5, with 10 bases in between. CDR3 coding DNA: TGTGCCAGCAGCCAAGACTGGACAACGTATGGCTACACCTTC. It specifies CASSQDWTTYGYTF. The complete variable domain, with remaining parts taken from reference TRBV14 and TRBJ1-2, reads EAGVTQFPSHSVIEKGQTVTLRCDPISGHDNLYWYRRVMGKEIKFLLHFVKESKQDESGMPNNRFLAERTGGTYSTLKVQPAELEDSGVYFCASSQDWTTYGYTFGSGTRLTVV.

The count of this clonotype is one. The gene calls are TRBV12-3 or TRBV12-4 and TRBJ1-2; 8 nucleotides agree with TRBD1. After removal of 2 bases from V and 2 bases from J, the junction contained 4 bases not matched to a gene. CDR3 length: 15 amino acids. This CDR3 is CASSLYGTGNYGYTF. CDR3 DNA sequence: TGTGCCAGCAGTTTATACGGGACAGGAAACTATGGCTACACCTTC.

This clonotype was seen repeatedly, ten times or more. This chain connects TRBV4-3 to TRBJ1-2; the match to TRBD1 covers 7 bases. V shed 1 base and J 8 bases; nucleotides not matched to a gene: 13. The CDR3 has 16 amino acids. CDR1 LGHNA and CDR2 YSLEER come from the germline V gene. Here the CDR3 DNA reads TGCGCCAGCAGCCAAGGGCCCAGGGGGACCACAATGGGCTACACCTTC. As protein: CASSQGPRGTTMGYTF.